This is a list of T cell receptor beta chains from one sample in a study of beta chain features in type 1 diabetes. TCRdb's table, derived via immunoSEQ multiplex PCR, lists solely in-frame clones and lacks some. The data contain approximately 270,000 clones, around an eighth of them singletons. Material: naive CD4+ T cells from blood. The receptors derive from a man aged 25 to 40 with type 1 diabetes. Each CDR3 is given with its conserved first and last residue. Each record gives: clone size, V gene, J gene, D gene, CDR3 protein, CDR3 DNA. D genes are given only for firm matches. Clone size appears in some rows only: once, few, many, or a class for an expanded clone.

few,TRBV6-6,TRBJ1-2,.,CASSYSRDYGYTF,TGTGCCAGCAGTTACTCCAGGGACTATGGCTACACCTTC
few,TRBV28,TRBJ1-4,.,CASRFGGATNEKLFF,TGTGCCAGCAGGTTCGGCGGGGCGACTAATGAAAAACTGTTTTTT
.,TRBV29-1,TRBJ2-3,.,CSVSWGLKPDTDTQYF,TGCAGCGTAAGTTGGGGACTTAAGCCAGACACAGATACGCAGTATTTT
few,TRBV28,TRBJ2-7,TRBD2,CASSSTSGNYEQYF,TGTGCCAGCAGTTCTACTAGCGGAAACTACGAGCAGTACTTC
few,TRBV11-2,TRBJ2-3,.,CASSPQNTDTQYF,TGTGCCAGCAGCCCCCAAAACACAGATACGCAGTATTTT
.,TRBV7-9,TRBJ2-7,.,CASSSVDSYDEQYF,TGTGCCAGCAGCTCCGTAGACTCTTACGACGAGCAGTACTTC
few,TRBV7-9,TRBJ2-1,.,CASSLRAGSGEQFF,TGTGCCAGCAGCTTACGGGCGGGATCGGGTGAGCAGTTCTTC
few,TRBV4-2,TRBJ2-7,TRBD2,CASSQERKREEPYEQYF,TGTGCCAGCAGCCAAGAAAGGAAGCGGGAGGAACCCTACGAGCAGTACTTC
.,TRBV2,TRBJ2-1,.,CASRGHYNEQFF,TGTGCCAGCAGGGGGCACTACAATGAGCAGTTCTTC
.,TRBV9,TRBJ2-3,.,CASSVERRSTDTQYF,TGTGCCAGCAGCGTAGAACGGAGAAGCACAGATACGCAGTATTTT